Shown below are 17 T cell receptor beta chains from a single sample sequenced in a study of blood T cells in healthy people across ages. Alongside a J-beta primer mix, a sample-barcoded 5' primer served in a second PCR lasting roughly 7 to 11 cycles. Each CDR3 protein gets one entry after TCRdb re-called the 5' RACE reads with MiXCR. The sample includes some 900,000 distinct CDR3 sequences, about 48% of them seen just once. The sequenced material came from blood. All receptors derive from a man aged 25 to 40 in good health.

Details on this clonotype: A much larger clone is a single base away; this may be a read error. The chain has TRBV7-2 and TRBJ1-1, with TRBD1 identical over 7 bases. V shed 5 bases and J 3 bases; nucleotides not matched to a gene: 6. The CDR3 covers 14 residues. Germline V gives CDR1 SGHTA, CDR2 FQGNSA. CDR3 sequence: CASSKGQLDTEAFF. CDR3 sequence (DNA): TGTGCCAGCAGCAAGGGACAGTTGGACACTGAAGCTTTCTTT.

The DNA for the CDR3 is TGCAGCGTTGAAGATTTCGCCGGGGATGGGGGGGCGACCACTGAAGCTTTCTTT. Its translation is CSVEDFAGDGGATTEAFF. This chain connects TRBV29-1 to TRBJ1-1, with D maybe TRBD1 (6 bases). In germline, CDR1 is SQVTM, CDR2 ANQGSEA. The CDR3 totals 18 residues. V was clipped by 0 bases and J by 4 bases, with 24 bases between them. Full variable domain (outside the CDR3, taken from reference TRBV29-1 and TRBJ1-1): SAVISQKPSRDICQRGTSLTIQCQVDSQVTMMFWYRQQPGQSLTLIATANQGSEATYESGFVIDKFPISRPNLTFSTLTVSNMSPEDSSIYLCSVEDFAGDGGATTEAFFGQGTRLTVV.

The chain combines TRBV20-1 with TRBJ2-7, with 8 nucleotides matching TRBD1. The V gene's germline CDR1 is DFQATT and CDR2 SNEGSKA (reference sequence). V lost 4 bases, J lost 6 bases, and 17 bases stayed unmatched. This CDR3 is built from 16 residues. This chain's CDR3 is CSATAGQVFELTEQYF. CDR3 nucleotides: TGCAGTGCTACCGCGGGACAGGTGTTCGAACTGACCGAGCAGTACTTC.

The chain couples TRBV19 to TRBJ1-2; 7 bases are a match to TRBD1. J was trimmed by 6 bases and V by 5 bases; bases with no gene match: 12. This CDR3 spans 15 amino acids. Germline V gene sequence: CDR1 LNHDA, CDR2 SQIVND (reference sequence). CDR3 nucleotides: TGTGCCAGTAGTGAAACAGGGGTCAGGATGGATGGCTACACCTTC. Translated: CASSETGVRMDGYTF. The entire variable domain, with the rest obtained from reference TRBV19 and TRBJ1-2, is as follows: DGGITQSPKYLFRKEGQNVTLSCEQNLNHDAMYWYRQDPGQGLRLIYYSQIVNDFQKGDIAEGYSVSREKKESFPLTVTSAQKNPTAFYLCASSETGVRMDGYTFGSGTRLTVV.

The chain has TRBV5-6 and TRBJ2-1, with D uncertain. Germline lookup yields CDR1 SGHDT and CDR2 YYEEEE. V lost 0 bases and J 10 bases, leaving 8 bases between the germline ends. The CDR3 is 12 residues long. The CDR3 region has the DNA TGTGCCAGCAGCTTGGCCGACCGAGAGCAGTTCTTC. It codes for CASSLADREQFF.

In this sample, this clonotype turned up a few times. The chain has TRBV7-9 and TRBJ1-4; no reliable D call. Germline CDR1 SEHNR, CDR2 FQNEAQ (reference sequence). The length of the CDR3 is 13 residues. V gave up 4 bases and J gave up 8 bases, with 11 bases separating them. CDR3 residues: CASSSGSLEKLFF. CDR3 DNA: TGTGCCAGCAGCTCCGGATCTTTGGAAAAACTGTTTTTT.

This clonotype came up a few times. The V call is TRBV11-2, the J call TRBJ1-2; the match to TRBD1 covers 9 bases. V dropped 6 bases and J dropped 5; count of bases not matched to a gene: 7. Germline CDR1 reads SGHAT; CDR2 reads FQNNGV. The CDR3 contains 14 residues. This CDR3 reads CASRGTGITYGYTF. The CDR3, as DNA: TGTGCCAGCAGGGGGACAGGGATTACGTATGGCTACACCTTC.

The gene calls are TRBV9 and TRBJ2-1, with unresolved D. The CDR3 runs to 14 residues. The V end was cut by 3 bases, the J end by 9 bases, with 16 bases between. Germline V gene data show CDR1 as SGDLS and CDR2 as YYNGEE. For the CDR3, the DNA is TGTGCCAGCAGCGCCCGCGAATTGGGAACTGAGCAGTTCTTC. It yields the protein CASSARELGTEQFF.

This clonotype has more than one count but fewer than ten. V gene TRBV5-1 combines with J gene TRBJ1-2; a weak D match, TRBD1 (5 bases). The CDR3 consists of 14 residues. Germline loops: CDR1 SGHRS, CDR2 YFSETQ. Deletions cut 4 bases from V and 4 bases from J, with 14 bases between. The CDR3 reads CASSGGAGIYGYTF. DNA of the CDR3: TGCGCCAGCAGCGGAGGGGCCGGGATCTATGGCTACACCTTC.

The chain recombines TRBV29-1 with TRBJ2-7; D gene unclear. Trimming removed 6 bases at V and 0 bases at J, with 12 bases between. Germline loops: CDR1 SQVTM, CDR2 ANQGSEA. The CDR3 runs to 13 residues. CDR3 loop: CSVSHRDSYEQYF. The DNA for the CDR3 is TGCAGCGTCAGCCACAGAGACTCCTACGAGCAGTACTTC.

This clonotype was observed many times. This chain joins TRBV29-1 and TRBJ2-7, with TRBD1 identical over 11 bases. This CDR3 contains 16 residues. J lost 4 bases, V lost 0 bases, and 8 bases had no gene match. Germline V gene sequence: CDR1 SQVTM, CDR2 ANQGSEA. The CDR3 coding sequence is TGCAGCGTTGAAGATCGAGGAGGACAGGGGGCTTACGAGCAGTACTTC. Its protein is CSVEDRGGQGAYEQYF.

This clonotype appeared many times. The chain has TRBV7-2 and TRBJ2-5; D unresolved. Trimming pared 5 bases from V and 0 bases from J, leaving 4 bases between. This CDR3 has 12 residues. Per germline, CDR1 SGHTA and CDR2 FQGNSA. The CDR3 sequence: CASSQYQETQYF. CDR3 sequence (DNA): TGTGCCAGCAGCCAGTACCAAGAGACCCAGTACTTC.

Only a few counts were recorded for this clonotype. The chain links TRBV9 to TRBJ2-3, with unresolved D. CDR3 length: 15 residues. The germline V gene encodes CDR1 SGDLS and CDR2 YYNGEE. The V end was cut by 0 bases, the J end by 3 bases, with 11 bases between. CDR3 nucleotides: TGTGCCAGCAGCGTAGAAACCCATTCAACAGATACGCAGTATTTT. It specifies CASSVETHSTDTQYF.

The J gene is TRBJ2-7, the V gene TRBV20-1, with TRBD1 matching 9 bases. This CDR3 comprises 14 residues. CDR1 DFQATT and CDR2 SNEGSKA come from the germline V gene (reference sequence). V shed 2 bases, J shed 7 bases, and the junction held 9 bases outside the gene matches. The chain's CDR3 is CSARTTGGVWEQYF. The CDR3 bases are TGCAGTGCTAGAACCACAGGGGGCGTGTGGGAGCAGTACTTC.

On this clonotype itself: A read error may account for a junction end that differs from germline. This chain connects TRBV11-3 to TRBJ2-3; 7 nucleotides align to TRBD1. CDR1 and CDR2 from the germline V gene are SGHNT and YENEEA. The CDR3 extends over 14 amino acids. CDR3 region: CASSFQGDTDTQYF. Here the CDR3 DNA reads TGTGCTAGCAGCTTTCAGGGGGACACAGATACGCAGTATTTT. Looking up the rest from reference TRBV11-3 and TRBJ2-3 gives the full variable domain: EAGVVQSPRYKIIEKKQPVAFWCNPISGHNTLYWYLQNLGQGPELLIRYENEEAVDDSQLPKDRFSAERLKGVDSTLKIQPAELGDSAVYLCASSFQGDTDTQYFGPGTRLTVL.

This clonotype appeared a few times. The CDR3 loop reads CASSQPGLAGILSGELFF. The CDR3 DNA reads as TGCGCCAGCAGCCAACCGGGACTAGCGGGGATACTTTCCGGGGAGCTGTTTTTT. The chain joins TRBV4-1 to TRBJ2-2; TRBD2 aligns across 13 bases. V lost 2 bases, J lost 6 bases, and 9 bases stayed unmatched. From germline, CDR1 is MGHRA and CDR2 YSYEKL. This CDR3 region has 18 residues.

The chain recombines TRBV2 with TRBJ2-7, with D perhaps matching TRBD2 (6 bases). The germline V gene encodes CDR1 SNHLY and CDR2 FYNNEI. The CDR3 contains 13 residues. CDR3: CASGHGTDYEQYF. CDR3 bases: TGTGCTAGCGGACACGGGACGGACTACGAGCAGTACTTC.